This T cell receptor (beta chain) was captured in a study of identical twins. Carrying unique molecular identifiers, the cDNA also gained a universal primer site through template switching. Using its own MiXCR run on the 5' RACE reads, TCRdb lists one record per CDR3 protein. The repertoire has a few hundred thousand distinct CDR3 sequences, roughly 15% of them found once; the top ten carry around 0.4%. General observations from the study: Zero-insertion analyses could be partly confounded by invariant MAIT and iNKT cells. Fewer insertions characterized abundant cord blood beta clonotypes, whereas memory repertoires showed none.

Only a few counts were recorded for this clonotype. Its antigen is not known. The same sample was also used in a study of yellow fever vaccine responses in identical twins. That study adds: Twins reportedly showed a vaccine T cell response that seemed partly convergent and partly personalized.

The sequenced material came from CD4+ T cells sorted from blood. The source is a woman aged 18-30 years in good health.

In nucleotides, the CDR3 is TGTGCCAGTAGTTTTTCCCCTAGCACAGATACGCAGTATTTT. Encoded protein: CASSFSPSTDTQYF. The chain carries TRBV19 and TRBJ2-3; D not resolved. In germline, CDR1 is LNHDA, CDR2 SQIVND (reference sequence). CDR3 length: 14 residues. V was trimmed by 5 bases and J by 0 bases, leaving 9 bases between them.